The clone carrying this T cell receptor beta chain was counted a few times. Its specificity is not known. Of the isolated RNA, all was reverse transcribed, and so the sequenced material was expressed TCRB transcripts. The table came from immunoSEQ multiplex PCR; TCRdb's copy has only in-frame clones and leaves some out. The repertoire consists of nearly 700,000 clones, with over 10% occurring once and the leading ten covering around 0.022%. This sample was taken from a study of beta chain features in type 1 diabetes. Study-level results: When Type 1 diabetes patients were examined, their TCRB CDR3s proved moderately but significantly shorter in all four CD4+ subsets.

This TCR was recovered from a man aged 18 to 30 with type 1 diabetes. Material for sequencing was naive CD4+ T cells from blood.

In DNA form, the CDR3 reads TGTGCCAGCAGGTCGCTAGCGGGGGGACCAAGCTACGAGCAGTACTTC. This gives the protein CASRSLAGGPSYEQYF. The chain recombines TRBV5-6 with TRBJ2-7; 11 positions agree with TRBD2. Unmatched junction bases numbered 10, after V lost 5 bases and J lost 3 bases. The CDR3 loop spans 16 amino acids. Germline-derived CDR1 and CDR2 are SGHDT and YYEEEE.